Described below is a single TCR beta chain sequence and its context. Its antigen is not identified. This CDR3 has 16 residues. CDR1 is SGHAT and CDR2 is FQNNGV in the germline V gene. V shed 2 bases and J 3 bases; nucleotides not matched to a gene: 4. This sample is part of a study of shared clonotypes between healthy human individuals. Study-level points and caveats: Enrolling few donors narrowed the genetic and exposure-history diversity that was represented.

Using immunoSEQ multiplex PCR, the repertoire was profiled, and TCRdb retains in-frame clones only, with some absent. Among some 490,000 clones listed, roughly 80% were seen once. Sequencing was carried out using PBMCs. The sequence was collected from a woman in her thirties or forties in good health. Some clones in this sample may be carry-over from other donors' samples. The chain links TRBV11-2 to TRBJ2-2, with 9 bases lining up with TRBD1. CDR3 coding DNA: TGTGCCAGCAGCTTATACAGGGGGCTGGACACCGGGGAGCTGTTTTTT. It specifies CASSLYRGLDTGELFF.